Presented here are 14 T cell receptor beta chains from one specimen sequenced in a study of OX40 agonist ivuxolimab in advanced cancers. Assay used: immunoSEQ multiplex PCR; TCRdb lists only in-frame clones, some missing. The sample records some 69,000 clones, 80% being singletons. The starting material was CD4+ or CD8+ T cells sorted from blood, obtained in a trial of the OX40 agonist ivuxolimab. The receptors originated from an adult with an advanced solid tumor such as melanoma, head and neck, liver or kidney cancer.

This chain links TRBV7-9 with TRBJ2-2; D might be TRBD2 (5 bases). Germline lookup yields CDR1 SEHNR and CDR2 FQNEAQ (reference sequence). CDR3 size: 14 residues. Trimming cost V 1 base and J 5 bases, with 8 bases left between them. DNA of the CDR3: TGTGCCAGCAGCTTAGTTCGGGGAACCGGGGAGCTGTTTTTT. It is translated as CASSLVRGTGELFF.

V and J are TRBV5-6 and TRBJ1-5, with D possibly matching TRBD1 (5 bases). The germline gives CDR1 SGHDT, CDR2 YYEEEE. This CDR3 is built from 15 residues. V lost 2 bases, J lost 2 bases, and 11 bases lay in between. DNA of the CDR3: TGTGCCAGCAGCTTCAGGACAACGGGCAATCAGCCCCAGCATTTT. This gives the protein CASSFRTTGNQPQHF.

This clone was found once. The gene calls are TRBV7-9 and TRBJ1-3; D unclear. The V gene lost 2 bases and the J gene lost 0 bases, with 5 bases spanning the gap. The length of the CDR3 is 14 residues. From germline, CDR1 is SEHNR and CDR2 FQNEAQ (reference sequence). The CDR3 loop is CASSLYTSGNTIYF. Here the CDR3 DNA reads TGTGCCAGCAGCTTATACACCTCTGGAAACACCATATATTTT.

The genes are TRBV27 and TRBJ2-6; no clear D. The CDR3 has 14 residues. CDR1 is MNHEY, CDR2 SMNVEV, per germline (reference sequence). V lost 3 bases to trimming and J lost 3 bases, with 6 bases between them. CDR3 bases: TGTGCCAGCAGTTTTCTCGGTGGGGCCAACGTCCTGACTTTC. Translating gives CASSFLGGANVLTF.

J is TRBJ1-5 and V is TRBV10-3, with 8 bases aligning to TRBD1. CDR3 length: 15 residues. With V trimmed by 3 bases and J by 7 bases, 8 bases remained unmatched. Germline CDR1 reads ENHRY; CDR2 reads SYGVKD. CDR3 amino acids: CAISDGQGQAQPQHF. Here the CDR3 DNA reads TGTGCCATCAGTGACGGACAGGGCCAGGCACAGCCCCAGCATTTT.

This clone has just one count. V usage is TRBV9 and J usage is TRBJ2-5, with D possibly being TRBD1 (5 bases). The germline V gene has CDR1 SGDLS and CDR2 YYNGEE. The CDR3 totals 13 residues. The V end lost 0 bases, the J end lost 3 bases, and 6 bases lay between the germline ends. This chain's CDR3 is CASSVGQKETQYF. In nucleotides, the CDR3 is TGTGCCAGCAGCGTAGGACAGAAAGAGACCCAGTACTTC.

The genes are TRBV9 and TRBJ2-1; 9 bases match TRBD1. The CDR3 loop spans 15 amino acids. The ends lost 3 bases at V and 5 bases at J; junction bases unmatched: 6. In germline, CDR1 is SGDLS, CDR2 YYNGEE. In nucleotides, the CDR3 is TGTGCCAGCAGCGCCGGGACAGGGCTGAACAATGAGCAGTTCTTC. Its protein is CASSAGTGLNNEQFF.

The chain recombines TRBV21-1 with TRBJ2-2. TRBV21-1 constitutes a pseudogene. There are 16 residues in the CDR3. CDR3 DNA sequence: TGTGCCAGCAGCACGGGACCCACCGCGAACACCGGGGAGCTGTTTTTT. Translated: CASSTGPTANTGELFF.

The gene calls are TRBV19 and TRBJ2-1; 9 nucleotides agree with TRBD2. Looked up from germline, CDR1 is LNHDA and CDR2 is SQIVND (reference sequence). The trim removed 7 bases at V and 4 bases at J, leaving 11 bases unmatched. The CDR3 has 16 residues. The CDR3 loop is CASMGRGSGRYNEQFF. The DNA for the CDR3 is TGTGCCAGTATGGGCCGGGGTAGCGGGAGATACAATGAGCAGTTCTTC.

V is TRBV27 and J is TRBJ1-2; no clear D. Trimming took off 1 base at V and 2 bases at J, with 8 bases between the two ends. This CDR3 has 14 residues. Germline V gene data show CDR1 as MNHEY and CDR2 as SMNVEV (reference sequence). The CDR3 loop is CASSLFGRNYGYTF. CDR3 in DNA: TGTGCCAGCAGTTTATTTGGCAGAAACTATGGCTACACCTTC.

This chain connects TRBV27 to TRBJ2-3, with unresolved D. CDR1 is MNHEY and CDR2 is SMNVEV in the germline V gene (reference sequence). Trimming took 2 bases from V and 0 from J, leaving 12 bases between them. This CDR3 is built from 16 residues. Here the CDR3 DNA reads TGTGCCAGCAGTTTAAAGCGCGGAATCAGCACAGATACGCAGTATTTT. Residues: CASSLKRGISTDTQYF.

The chain is built from TRBV6-5 and TRBJ1-1; 8 nucleotides match TRBD1. CDR1 and CDR2 (germline): MNHEY, SVGAGI. The CDR3 has 14 residues. The ends lost 4 bases at V and 4 bases at J; junction bases unmatched: 5. CDR3 protein: CASSLGRGRTEAFF. CDR3 DNA: TGTGCCAGCAGTTTGGGCAGGGGGCGCACTGAAGCTTTCTTT.

V gene TRBV2 combines with J gene TRBJ2-1; D unresolved. V was cut by 6 bases and J by 6 bases, with 9 bases left in between. The CDR3 is made up of 12 amino acids. Germline-derived CDR1 and CDR2 are SNHLY and FYNNEI. The CDR3 is CASRVLGNEQFF. The CDR3 DNA reads TGTGCCAGCAGGGTTTTAGGCAATGAGCAGTTCTTC.

This clone was recorded a few times. The V call is TRBV19, the J call TRBJ1-1, with D hard to call. V was pared by 1 base and J by 10 bases, with 13 bases between. This CDR3 comprises 13 residues. Germline V lookup: CDR1 LNHDA, CDR2 SQIVND (reference sequence). The chain's CDR3 is CASSIVDWRGAFF. CDR3 nucleotides: TGTGCCAGTAGTATAGTCGACTGGCGCGGAGCTTTCTTT.